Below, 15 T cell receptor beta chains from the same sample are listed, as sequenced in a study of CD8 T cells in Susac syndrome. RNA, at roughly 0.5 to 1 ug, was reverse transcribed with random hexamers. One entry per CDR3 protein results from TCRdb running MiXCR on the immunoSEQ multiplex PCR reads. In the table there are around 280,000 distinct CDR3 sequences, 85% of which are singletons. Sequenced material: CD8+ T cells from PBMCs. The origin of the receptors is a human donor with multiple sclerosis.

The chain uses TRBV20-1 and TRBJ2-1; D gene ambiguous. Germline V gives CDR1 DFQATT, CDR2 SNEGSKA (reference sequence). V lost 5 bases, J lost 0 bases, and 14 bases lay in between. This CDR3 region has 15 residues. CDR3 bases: TGCAGTGCTGCAACGCCCCCGGCCTCCTACAATGAGCAGTTCTTC. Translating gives CSAATPPASYNEQFF.

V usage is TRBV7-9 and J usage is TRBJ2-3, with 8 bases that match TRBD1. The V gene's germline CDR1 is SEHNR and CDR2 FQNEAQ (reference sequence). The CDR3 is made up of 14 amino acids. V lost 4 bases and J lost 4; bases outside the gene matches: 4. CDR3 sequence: CASSSLDRADTQYF. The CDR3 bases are TGTGCCAGCAGCTCACTGGACAGGGCAGATACGCAGTATTTT.

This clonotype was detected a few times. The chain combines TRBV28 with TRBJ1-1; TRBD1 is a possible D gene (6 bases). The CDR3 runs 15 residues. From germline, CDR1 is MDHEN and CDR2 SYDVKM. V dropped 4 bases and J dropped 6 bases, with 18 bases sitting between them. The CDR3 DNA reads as TGTGCCAGCAGTTCTACCATTGACAGGCGGTCTGAAGCTTTCTTT. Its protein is CASSSTIDRRSEAFF.

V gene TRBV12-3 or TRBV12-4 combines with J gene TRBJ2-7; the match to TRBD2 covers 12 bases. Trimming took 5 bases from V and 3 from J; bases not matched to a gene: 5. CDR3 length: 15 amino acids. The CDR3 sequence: CASSPRTSGIYEQYF. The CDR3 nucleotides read TGTGCCAGCAGTCCCCGGACTAGCGGGATCTACGAGCAGTACTTC.

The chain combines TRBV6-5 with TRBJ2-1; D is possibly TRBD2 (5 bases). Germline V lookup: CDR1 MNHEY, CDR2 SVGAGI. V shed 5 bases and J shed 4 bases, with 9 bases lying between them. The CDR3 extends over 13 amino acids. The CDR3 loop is CASSPGVYNEQFF. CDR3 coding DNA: TGTGCCAGCAGTCCCGGGGTTTACAATGAGCAGTTCTTC.

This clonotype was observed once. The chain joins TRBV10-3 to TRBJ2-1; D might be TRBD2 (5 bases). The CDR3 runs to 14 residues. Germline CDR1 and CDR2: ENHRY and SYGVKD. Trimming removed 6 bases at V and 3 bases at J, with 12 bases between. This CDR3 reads CAIREDSSYNEQFF. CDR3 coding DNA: TGTGCCATCAGGGAGGATTCCAGCTACAATGAGCAGTTCTTC.

CDR3 DNA sequence: TGTGCCAGCTCACCATTGGCGGGAGCCCTTCATGAGCAGTTCTTC. This encodes CASSPLAGALHEQFF. The chain recombines TRBV18 with TRBJ2-1, with 7 bases lining up with TRBD2. The CDR3 has 15 amino acids. CDR1 is KGHSH and CDR2 is LQKENI in the germline V gene. V trimming: 2 bases; J trimming: 8 bases; junction bases outside the gene matches: 9.

The CDR3 reads CASSRQGTFNEQFF. The CDR3 bases are TGTGCCAGCAGCCGACAGGGAACCTTTAATGAGCAGTTCTTC. The chain employs TRBV7-9 and TRBJ2-1; 7 nucleotides agree with TRBD1. The CDR3 has 14 residues. V was pared by 5 bases and J by 7 bases, with 8 bases of the junction left unmatched. Germline lookup yields CDR1 SEHNR and CDR2 FQNEAQ (reference sequence).

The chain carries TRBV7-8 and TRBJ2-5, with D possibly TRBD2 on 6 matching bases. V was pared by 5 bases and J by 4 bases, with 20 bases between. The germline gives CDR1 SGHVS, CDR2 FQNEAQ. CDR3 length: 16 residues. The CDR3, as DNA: TGTGCCAGCAGCCCTGGGGTCAGCGGGCTTCGAGAGACCCAGTACTTC. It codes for CASSPGVSGLRETQYF.

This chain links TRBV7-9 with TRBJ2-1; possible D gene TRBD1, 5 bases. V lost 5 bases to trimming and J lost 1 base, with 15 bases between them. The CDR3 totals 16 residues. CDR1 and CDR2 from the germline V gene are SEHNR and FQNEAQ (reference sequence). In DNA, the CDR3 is TGTGCCAGCAGCCTGCCCAGGGTAGTATCCTACAATGAGCAGTTCTTC. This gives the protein CASSLPRVVSYNEQFF.

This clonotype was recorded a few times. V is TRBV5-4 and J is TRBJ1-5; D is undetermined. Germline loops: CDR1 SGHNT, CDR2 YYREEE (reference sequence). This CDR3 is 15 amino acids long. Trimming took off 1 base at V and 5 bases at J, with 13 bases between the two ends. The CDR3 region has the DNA TGTGCCAGCAGCTTGAATATGGGTATGGATCAGCCCCAGCATTTT. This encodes CASSLNMGMDQPQHF.

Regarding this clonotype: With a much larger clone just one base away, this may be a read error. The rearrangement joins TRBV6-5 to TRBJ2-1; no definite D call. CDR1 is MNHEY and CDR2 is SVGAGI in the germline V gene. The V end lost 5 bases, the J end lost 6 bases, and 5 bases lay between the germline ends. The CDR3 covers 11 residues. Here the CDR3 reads CASSTFNEQFF. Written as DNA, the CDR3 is TGTGCCAGCAGTACATTCAATGAGCAGTTCTTC.

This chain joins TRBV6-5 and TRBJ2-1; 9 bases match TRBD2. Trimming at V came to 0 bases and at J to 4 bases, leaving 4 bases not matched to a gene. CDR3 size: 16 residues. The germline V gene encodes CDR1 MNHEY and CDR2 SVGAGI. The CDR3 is CASSYSKREAYNEQFF. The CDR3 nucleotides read TGTGCCAGCAGTTACTCGAAGCGGGAGGCGTACAATGAGCAGTTCTTC.

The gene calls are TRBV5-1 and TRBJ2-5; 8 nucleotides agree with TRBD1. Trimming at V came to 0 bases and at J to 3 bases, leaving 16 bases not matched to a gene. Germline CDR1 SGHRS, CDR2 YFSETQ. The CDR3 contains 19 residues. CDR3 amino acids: CASSLVPLDPDRGEETQYF. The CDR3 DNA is TGCGCCAGCAGCTTGGTCCCACTCGACCCTGACAGGGGAGAAGAGACCCAGTACTTC.

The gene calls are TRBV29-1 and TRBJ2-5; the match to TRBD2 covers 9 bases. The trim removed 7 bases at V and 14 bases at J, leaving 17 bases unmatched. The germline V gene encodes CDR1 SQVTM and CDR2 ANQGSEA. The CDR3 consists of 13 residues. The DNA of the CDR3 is TGCAGCGGGACCCGACGGCGGGAGGGCACCCTATACTTC. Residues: CSGTRRREGTLYF.